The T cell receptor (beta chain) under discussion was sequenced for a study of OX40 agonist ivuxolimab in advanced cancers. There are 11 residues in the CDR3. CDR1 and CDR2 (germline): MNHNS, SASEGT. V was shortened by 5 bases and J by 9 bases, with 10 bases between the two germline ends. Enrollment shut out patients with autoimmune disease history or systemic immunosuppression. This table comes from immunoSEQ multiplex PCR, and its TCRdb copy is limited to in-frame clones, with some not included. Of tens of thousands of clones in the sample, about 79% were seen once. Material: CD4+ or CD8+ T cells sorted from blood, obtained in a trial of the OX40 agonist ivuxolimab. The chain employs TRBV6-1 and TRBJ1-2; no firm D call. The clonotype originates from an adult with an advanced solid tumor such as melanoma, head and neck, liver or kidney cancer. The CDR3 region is CASSNSLSYTF. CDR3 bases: TGTGCCAGCAGTAACAGTCTGAGCTACACCTTC.